The 15 T cell receptor beta chains reported below all come from one sample, sequenced in a study of T cells in Graves' hyperthyroidism and ophthalmopathy. What was amplified from RNA transcripts were TCR beta CDR3 regions. The study used the HTBI primer set for a first-round RT-PCR of the TCR CDR3. TCRdb reprocessed the multiplex PCR reads via MiXCR and lists one record per CDR3 protein. Of 700,000 to 950,000 distinct CDR3 sequences listed, approximately 40% are singletons. Sample: blood. These receptors all stem from a woman in her thirties or forties with Graves' hyperthyroidism.

This chain joins TRBV7-9 and TRBJ2-7; 11 positions agree with TRBD2. The DNA end lines up better with TRBJ2-1; the J call may be wrong. The CDR3 totals 14 residues. Per germline, CDR1 SEHNR and CDR2 FQNEAQ (reference sequence). As DNA, the CDR3 is TGTGCCAGCAGTTTCGGACTAGCGGGTAATGAGCAGTTCTTC. Protein sequence: CASSFGLAGNEQFF.

Here the CDR3 DNA reads TGTGCCATCACCCGCGGTGTAAGGAATTCACCCCTCCACTTT. Amino acids: CAITRGVRNSPLHF. The gene calls are TRBV10-3 and TRBJ1-6; no reliable D call. The CDR3 has 14 amino acids. The V and J ends lost 7 bases and 7 bases respectively, with 14 bases between them. The V gene's germline CDR1 is ENHRY and CDR2 SYGVKD.

Many counts were recorded for this clonotype. This chain connects TRBV20-1 to TRBJ2-5; the D is unclear. The germline CDR1 and CDR2 sequences are DFQATT and SNEGSKA (reference sequence). The CDR3 spans 12 residues. The ends were cut back, 5 bases at V and 1 base at J, with 8 bases in the middle. This chain's CDR3 is CSAVWSQETQYF. The CDR3 DNA reads as TGCAGTGCTGTGTGGTCCCAAGAGACCCAGTACTTC.

At least ten counts were recorded for this clonotype. The V and J genes are TRBV6-5 and TRBJ2-7; 9 bases match TRBD1. Germline V CDR1 and CDR2: MNHEY, SVGAGI. The CDR3 has 13 residues. Germline trimming cut 5 bases from V and 4 bases from J; bases unmatched to any gene: 3. CDR3 in DNA: TGTGCCAGCAGTCGGACAGGGGAGTACGAGCAGTACTTC. This translates into CASSRTGEYEQYF.

The chain is built from TRBV29-1 and TRBJ2-7; unclear D gene. Germline lookup yields CDR1 SQVTM and CDR2 ANQGSEA. CDR3 length equals 11 residues. V dropped 8 bases and J dropped 4 bases, with 12 bases sitting between them. CDR3 in amino acids: CSPDGRYEQYF. The DNA for the CDR3 is TGCAGCCCGGACGGTAGGTACGAGCAGTACTTC.

This clonotype has ten or more counts. The rearrangement joins TRBV25-1 to TRBJ1-6; perhaps TRBD1 as D (5 bases). Trimming left V 11 bases short and J 8 bases short, with 19 bases between. The CDR3 sequence is 14 residues long. Germline V lookup: CDR1 MGHDK, CDR2 SYGVNS. CDR3 bases: TGTGCCCCACGGAGGACCAGGGAAGATTCACCCCTCCACTTT. Its protein product is CAPRRTREDSPLHF.

This sequence joins TRBV6-5 and TRBJ1-2, with a possible D match to TRBD1 (5 bases). V dropped 5 bases and J dropped 5 bases, with 18 bases sitting between them. Germline CDR1 and CDR2: MNHEY and SVGAGI. The CDR3 length is 15 residues. The CDR3 loop reads CASSPDETVSYGYTF. The CDR3 region has the DNA TGTGCCAGCAGTCCTGATGAGACAGTATCGTATGGCTACACCTTC.

As to this clonotype: Its ends do not fully match the called genes, so a read error is possible. The chain carries TRBV6-5 and TRBJ2-7; 8 bases line up with TRBD1. The CDR3 sequence is 17 residues long. The germline gives CDR1 MNHEY, CDR2 SVGAGI. CDR3: CAISYDPQGQDYYEQYF. CDR3 DNA: TGTGCCATCAGTTACGATCCCCAGGGACAGGATTACTACGAGCAGTACTTC.

This chain connects TRBV11-1 to TRBJ2-5, with TRBD1 matching over 12 bases. J was trimmed by 1 base and V by 2 bases; bases with no gene match: 2. CDR3 size: 16 residues. The germline V gene encodes CDR1 SGHAT and CDR2 FQDESV (reference sequence). CDR3 region: CASSLLGQGAQETQYF. The DNA of the CDR3 is TGTGCCAGCAGCTTACTGGGACAGGGGGCCCAAGAGACCCAGTACTTC.

The chain links TRBV6-5 to TRBJ2-7, with TRBD1 as a possible D gene (5 bases). V was trimmed by 2 bases and J by 3 bases, leaving 14 bases between them. This CDR3 comprises 15 residues. The germline gives CDR1 MNHEY, CDR2 SVGAGI. The CDR3 DNA sequence: TGTGCCAGCAGTTACGCCTACGGCAGGGACTACGAGCAGTACTTC. The encoded protein is CASSYAYGRDYEQYF.

In its sample, this clonotype was seen many times. The V and J genes are TRBV7-9 and TRBJ2-6; D unclear. The CDR3 spans 13 residues. The germline V gene has CDR1 SEHNR and CDR2 FQNEAQ (reference sequence). Trimming removed 10 bases at V and 4 bases at J, with 11 bases between. The CDR3 nucleotides read TGTGCCACGGATGCTTTCGGGGCCAACGTCCTGACTTTC. Protein sequence: CATDAFGANVLTF.

The V call is TRBV10-2, the J call TRBJ1-1; D might be TRBD1 (6 bases). Between the trimmed V and J ends, which lost 7 bases and 10 bases, there was a span of 16 bases. The length of the CDR3 is 12 residues. Germline loops: CDR1 WSHSY, CDR2 SAAADI. The CDR3: CASKDEGGPAFF. In DNA, the CDR3 is TGCGCCAGCAAAGATGAGGGGGGACCAGCTTTCTTT.

The chain links TRBV10-3 to TRBJ2-2; 10 nucleotides align to TRBD1. V shed 3 bases and J 7 bases; nucleotides not matched to a gene: 2. The germline gives CDR1 ENHRY, CDR2 SYGVKD. The CDR3 totals 14 residues. CDR3 loop: CAISEGDRGGELFF. CDR3 nucleotides: TGTGCCATCAGTGAAGGGGACAGGGGCGGGGAGCTGTTTTTT.

This clonotype was seen once. The CDR3 nucleotides are TGTGCCAGCAGTTACGCACAGGGCAAGAATCAGCCCCAGCATTTT. Translated, it gives CASSYAQGKNQPQHF. The chain uses TRBV6-5 and TRBJ1-5, with D perhaps TRBD1 (6 bases). V lost 2 bases and J 4 bases, leaving 12 bases between the germline ends. CDR1 MNHEY and CDR2 SVGAGI come from the germline V gene. This CDR3 spans 15 amino acids.

This chain uses TRBV10-2 with TRBJ1-1; possibly TRBD1 for D (6 bases). Trimming removed 6 bases from V and 3 bases from J, with 11 bases in between. The CDR3 totals 13 residues. Per the germline V gene, CDR1 is WSHSY and CDR2 is SAAADI. CDR3 in DNA: TGCGCCAGCAGGGCCAGGGGATACACTGAAGCTTTCTTT. Its protein product is CASRARGYTEAFF.